This T cell receptor (beta chain) came from a study of CXCR3-negative and CXCR3-positive naive CD8 T cells (dated by TCRdb to between 2018 and 2020). With regard to the full study: In total, around 140 million TRB reads were obtained, corresponding to roughly 1.5 +/- 0.3 million reads per library. Diversity and physicochemical repertoire analyses covered about a dozen donors pooled from two independent experiments. The TRBV-TRBJ cluster analysis covered naive subsets from about 5 donors and memory cells from 3 donors. General study outcomes and caveats: Because surface CD5, which has been linked to self-reactivity in mice, was comparable between naive subsets, TCR interaction strength was also inferred from TRB CDR3 physicochemical properties. Because CXCR3 expression was partially decreased after cryopreservation, freshly isolated PBMCs were used for most assays. Repertoire diversity was comparably high in both naive subsets but much lower in memory CD8+ T cells. Compared with CXCR3-negative naive cells, CXCR3-positive naive cells had TRB CDR3s with higher hydrophobicity (lower Kidera factor 4), lower energy, and higher strength and volume indices. TRBV-TRBJ usage was similar between naive CXCR3-negative and CXCR3-positive cells from the same donor, while memory cells showed distinct patterns.

The germline V gene supplies CDR1 SGHTA and CDR2 FQGNSA. The CDR3 holds 12 amino acids from the cysteine to the phenylalanine. The coding DNA is unavailable. Note on this clonotype: The target of this receptor is not known.

Each CD8+ T cell subset was flow-sorted in triplicate, and 300,000 or so cells per subset were placed directly into RLT lysis buffer. Naive CD8+ T cells were defined stringently as CD45RO-CCR7+CD27+CD95- to exclude memory contaminants. Using standard density gradient centrifugation, peripheral blood mononuclear cells were isolated from buffy coats. Naive CXCR3-negative and CXCR3-positive CD8+ T cells were flow-sorted on a FACSAria III. Total RNA was extracted from sorted cells using an RNeasy Mini Kit. Instrument used: NextSeq 550. The Human TCR Profiling Kit (MiLaboratory) was used to prepare UMI-labeled 5' RACE TRB cDNA libraries. The full amount of extracted RNA was used for cDNA synthesis, and the full amount of resulting cDNA was used for PCR amplification. Libraries were prepared in parallel using an identical number of PCR cycles. The study's own analysis went as follows. With a minimum of two reads required per UMI, MIGEC and MiXCR pulled out about 49,000 +/- 11,000 unique UMI-labeled TRB cDNA molecules from each library. On average, each library contained about 40,000 +/- 10,000 functional in-frame TRB CDR3 nucleotide clonotypes without stop codons. Diversity metrics, including normalized Shannon-Wiener and Chao1, were computed in VDJtools after downsampling to 5000 UMI-labeled TRB molecules per sample. For the central five CDR3 residues, VDJtools calculated physicochemical properties weighted by clonotype size, namely interaction energy, strength, volume and Kidera factor 4. After reprocessing by TCRdb, each CDR3 protein sequence is one entry, and no DNA is given. The V and J calls shown here were made by TCRdb, not taken from the authors' results. The sample table records more than 9,500 distinct CDR3 sequences. The ten biggest clones cover more than 1% of the sample.

Sequences were obtained from naive CXCR3- CD8+ T cells from blood. The cell subset or site label of this sample denotes: CD45RO-CCR7+CD27+CD95- naive CD8+ T cells lacking CXCR3 (TNR3-). The receptor chain draws on TRBV7-2 and TRBJ1-1. This clonotype was obtained from a human donor in good health. Some clones in this sample may be carry-over from other donors' samples. The CDR3 region reads CASKRGMTEAFF.